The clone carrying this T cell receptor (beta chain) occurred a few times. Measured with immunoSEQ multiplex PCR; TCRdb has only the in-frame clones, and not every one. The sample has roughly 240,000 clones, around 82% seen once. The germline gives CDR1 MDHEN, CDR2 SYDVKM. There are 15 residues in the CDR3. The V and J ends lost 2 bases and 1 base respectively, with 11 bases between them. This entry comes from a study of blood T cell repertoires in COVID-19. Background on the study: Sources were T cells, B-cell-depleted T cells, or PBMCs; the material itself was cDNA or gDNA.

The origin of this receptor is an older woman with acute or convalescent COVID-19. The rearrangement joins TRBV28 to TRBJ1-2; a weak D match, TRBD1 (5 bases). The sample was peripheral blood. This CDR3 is CASSLNNRFNYGYTF. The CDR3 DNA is TGTGCCAGCAGTTTAAACAACAGGTTTAACTATGGCTACACCTTC.